This is a list of T cell receptor beta chains from one sample in a study of blood T cells in healthy people across ages. TCRdb reprocessed the 5' RACE reads via MiXCR and lists one record per CDR3 protein. The data contain 650,000 to 1,000,000 distinct CDR3 sequences, roughly 35% of them singletons. The material sequenced was blood. The receptors were gathered from a man aged 18 to 29 in good health. Both conserved end residues are part of each CDR3. Each record gives: D gene, J gene, clone size, V gene, CDR3 DNA, CDR3 protein. D genes are given only for firm matches. Part of the rows lack a size; the others show once, few, many or a class for expanded clones.

>-|TRBJ2-5|-|TRBV5-1
TGCGCCAGCAGCTTGGATAGTGGGGCCAGCCAAGAGACCCAGTACTTC
CASSLDSGASQETQYF
>-|TRBJ1-1|once|TRBV7-2
TGTGCCAGCAGCCCCGCCGCGGAGTCATGTGAAGCTTTCTTT
CASSPAAESCEAFF
>TRBD1|TRBJ1-1|-|TRBV4-1
TGCGCCAGCAGCCAAGATATGTGGACAGGTGTGAACACTGAAGCTTTCTTT
CASSQDMWTGVNTEAFF
>TRBD2|TRBJ2-1|few|TRBV4-1
TGCGCCAGCAGCCAGGTAGCGGGGGGGTACAATGAGCAGTTCTTC
CASSQVAGGYNEQFF
>-|TRBJ2-7|few|TRBV5-1
TGCGCCAGCAGCTTGTTGCAATACAATGAGCAGTACTTC
CASSLLQYNEQYF
>-|TRBJ2-5|-|TRBV5-1
TGCGCCAGCAGCTTGGGTCCCGGGGAAGAGACCCAGTACTTC
CASSLGPGEETQYF
>TRBD2|TRBJ2-7|-|TRBV4-3
TGCGCCAGCAGCCAAGAGAGGGCTAGCGGATACAATGAGCAGTACTTC
CASSQERASGYNEQYF
>-|TRBJ2-2|few|TRBV27
TGTGCCAGCGGTATAACAGGAGCCTTGAACACCGGGGAGCTGTTTTTT
CASGITGALNTGELFF
>TRBD1|TRBJ1-6|-|TRBV19
TGTGCCAGTAGTCAGCGCCGGGACAGGGATCCACCCCTCCACTTT
CASSQRRDRDPPLHF
>-|TRBJ2-1|-|TRBV20-1
TGCAGTGCTAGAGACAAAAGCGGAGGGGGGTTCTTC
CSARDKSGGGFF
>-|TRBJ1-4|-|TRBV5-1
TGCGCCAGCAGCTTGGGACAGGCTAATGAGAAACTGTTTTTT
CASSLGQANEKLFF
>-|TRBJ1-2|-|TRBV6-2/TRBV6-3
TGTGCCAGCAGTAGGGCCGTCGACGGGGGCTACACCTTC
CASSRAVDGGYTF
>-|TRBJ2-3|many|TRBV7-2
TGTGCCAGCAGCTTAGTGGGGTTACGCGCAGATACGCAGTATTTT
CASSLVGLRADTQYF
>TRBD1|TRBJ1-1|many|TRBV29-1
TGCAGCGTAGGCCCTGGACAGGGGAACACTGAAGCTTTCTTT
CSVGPGQGNTEAFF
>-|TRBJ1-5|few|TRBV11-2
TGTGCCAGCAGCTTAGAGGGGACCGCTAATCAGCCCCAGCATTTT
CASSLEGTANQPQHF
>TRBD1|TRBJ1-5|-|TRBV20-1
TGCAGTGCTAGAGTGACAGGGGCAAAGAATCAGCCCCAGCATTTT
CSARVTGAKNQPQHF
>TRBD2|TRBJ2-7|-|TRBV30
TGTGCCTGGAGTGTAGCGGGGGGTTACAATGAGCAGTACTTC
CAWSVAGGYNEQYF
>-|TRBJ2-3|-|TRBV20-1
TGCAGTGCTAGACCTCGCACAGATACGCAGTATTTT
CSARPRTDTQYF
>TRBD2|TRBJ2-1|-|TRBV12-3/TRBV12-4
TGTGCCAGCAGTCCAACCCTGAGCGGGGGGCCGCGAAATGAGCAGTTCTTC
CASSPTLSGGPRNEQFF
>-|TRBJ2-7|many|TRBV27
TGTGCCAGCAGTTTATCTAGGGACAACGAGCAGTACTTC
CASSLSRDNEQYF
>TRBD1|TRBJ2-1|many|TRBV10-3
TGTGCCATCAACGACAGGGGGACGGATAATGAGCAGTTCTTC
CAINDRGTDNEQFF
>TRBD1|TRBJ1-5|-|TRBV5-5
TGTGCCAGCAGTGGGACAGAACATCAGCCCCAGCATTTT
CASSGTEHQPQHF
>-|TRBJ2-3|many|TRBV12-3/TRBV12-4
TGTGCCAGCAGTTTAGCGCGGACTGTCGGCGATACGCAGTATTTT
CASSLARTVGDTQYF
>TRBD1|TRBJ2-1|-|TRBV5-1
TGCGCCAGCAGCTTTGGACAGGTTGATCAGTTCTTC
CASSFGQVDQFF
>-|TRBJ2-1|-|TRBV28
-
CSCASSFLVGDLYNEQYF
>TRBD2|TRBJ2-3|-|TRBV10-3
TGTGCCATCAGTGAGCCCTCGCGGGGGATCACAGATACGCAGTATTTT
CAISEPSRGITDTQYF
>-|TRBJ2-3|-|TRBV7-9
TGTGCCAGCAGCCCGATCGGACTCGGGACACCAGATACGCAGTATTTT
CASSPIGLGTPDTQYF
>-|TRBJ1-6|-|TRBV12-3/TRBV12-4
TGTGCCATCGGTAGGGGGAATTCACCCCTCCACTTT
CAIGRGNSPLHF
>-|TRBJ2-5|-|TRBV7-2
TGTGCCAGCAGCCCCCGGCTCATCCAAGAGACCCAGTACTTC
CASSPRLIQETQYF
>-|TRBJ2-1|few|TRBV27
TGTGCCAGCAGTTTAGTTTCCGTCCCCGGATTCGATGAGCAGTTCTTC
CASSLVSVPGFDEQFF
>-|TRBJ2-7|many|TRBV29-1
TGCAGCGTTGCCGGTCGGACAATCTACGAGCAGTACTTC
CSVAGRTIYEQYF
>-|TRBJ2-5|once|TRBV14
TGTGCCAGCAGCCGTCGGGCAGTTCAAGAGACCCAGTACTTC
CASSRRAVQETQYF
>-|TRBJ2-5|-|TRBV5-1
TGCGCCAGCAGCTTGGGAAATGGAGAGACCCAGTACTTC
CASSLGNGETQYF
>-|TRBJ2-1|-|TRBV5-1
TGCGCCAGCAGCTTGGTGGGGGGGCCCCAGACTGAGCAGTTCTTC
CASSLVGGPQTEQFF
>TRBD2|TRBJ2-1|-|TRBV20-1
TGCAGTGCACACGACAGACTAGCGGGGGGCGGCTCTGAGCAGTTCTTC
CSAHDRLAGGGSEQFF
>-|TRBJ1-2|-|TRBV20-1
TGCAGTGCTAGAGATGTTCGGGGTTTAGACTATGGCTACACCTTC
CSARDVRGLDYGYTF